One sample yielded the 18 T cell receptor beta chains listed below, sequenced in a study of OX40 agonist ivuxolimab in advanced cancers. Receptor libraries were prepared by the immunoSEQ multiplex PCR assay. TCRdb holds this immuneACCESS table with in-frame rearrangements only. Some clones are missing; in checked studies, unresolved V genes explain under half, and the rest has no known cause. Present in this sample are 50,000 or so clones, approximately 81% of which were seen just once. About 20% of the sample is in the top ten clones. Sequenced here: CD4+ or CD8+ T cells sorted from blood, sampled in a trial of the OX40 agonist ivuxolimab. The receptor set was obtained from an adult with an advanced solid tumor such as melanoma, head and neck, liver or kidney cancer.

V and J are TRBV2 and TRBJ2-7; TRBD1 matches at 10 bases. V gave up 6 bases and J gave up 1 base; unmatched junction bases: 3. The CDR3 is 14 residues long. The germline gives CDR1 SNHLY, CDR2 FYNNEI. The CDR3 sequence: CASRRDRGSYEQYV. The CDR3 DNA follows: TGTGCCAGCAGGCGGGACAGGGGTTCCTACGAGCAGTACGTC.

The CDR3 bases are TGTGCCAGCAGTCGCGGAGTAGCGGGGAGCTCCTACAATGAGCAGTTCTTC. Translation gives CASSRGVAGSSYNEQFF. J is TRBJ2-1 and V is TRBV28; 8 positions match TRBD2. V lost 5 bases to trimming and J lost 0 bases; unmatched junction nucleotides: 9. The CDR3 consists of 17 residues. The germline V gene has CDR1 MDHEN and CDR2 SYDVKM.

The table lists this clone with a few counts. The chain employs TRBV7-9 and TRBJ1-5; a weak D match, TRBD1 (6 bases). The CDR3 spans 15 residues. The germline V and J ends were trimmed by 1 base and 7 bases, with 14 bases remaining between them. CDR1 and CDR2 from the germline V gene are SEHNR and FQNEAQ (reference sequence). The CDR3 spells CASSLGPGRGQPQHF. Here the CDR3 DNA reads TGTGCCAGCAGCTTAGGTCCGGGCAGGGGACAGCCCCAGCATTTT.

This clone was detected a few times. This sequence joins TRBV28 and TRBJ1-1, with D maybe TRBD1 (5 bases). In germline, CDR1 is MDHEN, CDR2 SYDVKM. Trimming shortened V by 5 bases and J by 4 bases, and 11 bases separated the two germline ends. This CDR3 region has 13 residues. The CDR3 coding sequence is TGTGCCAGCAGTGAGGGACTGAGCACTGAAGCTTTCTTT. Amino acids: CASSEGLSTEAFF.

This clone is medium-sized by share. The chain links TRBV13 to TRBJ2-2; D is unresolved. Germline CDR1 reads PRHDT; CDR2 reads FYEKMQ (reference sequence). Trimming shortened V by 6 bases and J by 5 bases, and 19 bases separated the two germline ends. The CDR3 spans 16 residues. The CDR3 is CASRIRKLPGTGELFF. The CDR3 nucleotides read TGTGCCAGCAGGATTAGAAAACTCCCTGGGACCGGGGAGCTGTTTTTT.

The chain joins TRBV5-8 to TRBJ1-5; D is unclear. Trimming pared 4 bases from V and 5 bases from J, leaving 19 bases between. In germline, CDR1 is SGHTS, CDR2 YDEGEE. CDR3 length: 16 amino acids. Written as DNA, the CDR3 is TGTGCCAGCAGCCGATTAGCGGAAGGATGGGATCAGCCCCAGCATTTT. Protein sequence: CASSRLAEGWDQPQHF.

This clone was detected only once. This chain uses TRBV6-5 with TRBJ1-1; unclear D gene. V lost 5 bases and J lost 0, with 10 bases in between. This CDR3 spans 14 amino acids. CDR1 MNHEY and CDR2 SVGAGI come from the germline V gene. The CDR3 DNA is TGTGCCAGCAGTGGCCGCCAGCTGAACACTGAAGCTTTCTTT. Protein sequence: CASSGRQLNTEAFF.

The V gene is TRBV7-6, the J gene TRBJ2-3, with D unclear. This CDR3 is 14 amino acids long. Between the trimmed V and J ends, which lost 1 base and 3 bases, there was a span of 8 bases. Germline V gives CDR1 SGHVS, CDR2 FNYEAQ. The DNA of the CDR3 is TGTGCCAGCAGCTTAGGTCACCAGACAGATACGCAGTATTTT. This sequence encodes CASSLGHQTDTQYF.

As DNA, the CDR3 is TGTGCCAGCAGCTCAGGGGACTACGAGCAGTACTTC. Translation gives CASSSGDYEQYF. This chain uses TRBV7-6 with TRBJ2-7, with a possible D match to TRBD1 (6 bases). V was pared by 4 bases and J by 3 bases, with 7 bases between. This CDR3 has 12 amino acids. From germline, CDR1 is SGHVS and CDR2 FNYEAQ.

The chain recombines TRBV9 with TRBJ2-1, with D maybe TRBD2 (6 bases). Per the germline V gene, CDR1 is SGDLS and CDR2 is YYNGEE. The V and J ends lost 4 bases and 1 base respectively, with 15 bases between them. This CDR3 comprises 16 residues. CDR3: CASSPTTSLSYNEQFF. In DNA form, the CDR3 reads TGTGCCAGCAGCCCGACGACTAGTTTATCCTACAATGAGCAGTTCTTC.

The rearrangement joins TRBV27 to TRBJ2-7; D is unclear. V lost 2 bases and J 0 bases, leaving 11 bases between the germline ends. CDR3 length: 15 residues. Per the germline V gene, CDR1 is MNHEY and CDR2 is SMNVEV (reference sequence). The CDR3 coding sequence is TGTGCCAGCAGTTTACTCGGAGAAAGCTCCTACGAGCAGTACTTC. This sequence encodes CASSLLGESSYEQYF.

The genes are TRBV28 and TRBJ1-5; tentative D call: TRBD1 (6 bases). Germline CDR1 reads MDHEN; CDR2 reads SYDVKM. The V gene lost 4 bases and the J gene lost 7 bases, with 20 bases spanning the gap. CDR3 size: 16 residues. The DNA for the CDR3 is TGTGCCAGCAGTTCCGACTACAGGGACGGCAGGCAGCCCCAGCATTTT. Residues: CASSSDYRDGRQPQHF.

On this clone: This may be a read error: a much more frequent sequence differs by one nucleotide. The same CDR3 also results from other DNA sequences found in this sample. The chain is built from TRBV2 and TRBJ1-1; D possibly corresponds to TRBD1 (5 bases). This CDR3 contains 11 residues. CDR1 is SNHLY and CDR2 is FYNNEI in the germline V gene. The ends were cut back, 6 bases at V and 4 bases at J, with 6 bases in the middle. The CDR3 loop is CASRGGTEAFF. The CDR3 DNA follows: TGTGCCAGCAGGGGGGGCACTGAAGCTTTCTTT.

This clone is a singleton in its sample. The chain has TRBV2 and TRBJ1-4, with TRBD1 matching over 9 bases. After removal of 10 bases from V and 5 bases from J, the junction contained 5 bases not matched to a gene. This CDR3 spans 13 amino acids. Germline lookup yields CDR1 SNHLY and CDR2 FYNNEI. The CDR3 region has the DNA TGTGCCACCAGGGACAGGGAAAATGAAAAACTGTTTTTT. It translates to CATRDRENEKLFF.

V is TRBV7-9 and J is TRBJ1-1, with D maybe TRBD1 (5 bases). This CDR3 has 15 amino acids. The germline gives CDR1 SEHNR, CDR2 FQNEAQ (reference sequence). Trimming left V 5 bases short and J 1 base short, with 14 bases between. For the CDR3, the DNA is TGTGCCAGCAGCCTAATAGGGGTATGGAACACTGAAGCTTTCTTT. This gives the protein CASSLIGVWNTEAFF.

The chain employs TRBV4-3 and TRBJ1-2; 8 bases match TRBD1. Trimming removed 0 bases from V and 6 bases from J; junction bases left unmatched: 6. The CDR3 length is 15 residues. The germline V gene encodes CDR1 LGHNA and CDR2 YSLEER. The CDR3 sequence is CASSQDQGQAHGYTF. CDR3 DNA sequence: TGCGCCAGCAGCCAAGATCAGGGACAGGCGCATGGCTACACCTTC.

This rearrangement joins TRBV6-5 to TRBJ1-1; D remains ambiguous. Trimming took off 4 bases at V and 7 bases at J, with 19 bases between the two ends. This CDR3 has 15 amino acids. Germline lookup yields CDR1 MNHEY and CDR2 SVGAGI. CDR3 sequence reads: CASSSQNSGPYEAFF. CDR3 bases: TGTGCCAGCAGTTCCCAAAATTCGGGTCCTTATGAAGCTTTCTTT.

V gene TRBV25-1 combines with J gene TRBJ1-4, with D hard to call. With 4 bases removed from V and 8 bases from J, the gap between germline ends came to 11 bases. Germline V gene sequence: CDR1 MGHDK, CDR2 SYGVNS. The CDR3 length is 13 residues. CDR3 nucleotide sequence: TGTGCCAGCAGTGGTGGCTGGGTGGAAAAACTGTTTTTT. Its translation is CASSGGWVEKLFF. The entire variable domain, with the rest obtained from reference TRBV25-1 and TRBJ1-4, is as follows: EADIYQTPRYLVIGTGKKITLECSQTMGHDKMYWYQQDPGMELHLIHYSYGVNSTEKGDLSSESTVSRIRTEHFPLTLESARPSHTSQYLCASSGGWVEKLFFGSGTQLSVL.